This T cell receptor (beta chain) appears in the sequencing data of a study of shared clonotypes between healthy human individuals. The study's findings and limits: Investigators expected sequencing depth to affect clonotype sharing among donors. A handful of donors held about 5% of naive CD4 clonotypes in common.

As concerns this clone: The antigen remains unidentified.

The V gene's germline CDR1 is KGHSH and CDR2 LQKENI. This CDR3 comprises 16 residues. Trimming removed 4 bases from V and 2 bases from J, with 15 bases in between. The authors ran the assay at deep level. Each subset's genomic DNA was shared equally among a number of immunoSEQ plates. Profiled with immunoSEQ multiplex PCR; TCRdb holds only in-frame clones, not every one. The sample carries fewer than 1.8 million clones, 98% recorded once. V gene TRBV18 combines with J gene TRBJ1-5, with TRBD1 as a possible D gene (5 bases). Sequencing used naive CD4+ T cells sorted from blood. Specified subset: CD45RA+ positively selected. This clonotype was sampled from a man between 25 and 39 years old in good health. The CDR3 loop reads CASSQGPPSGNQPQHF. As DNA, the CDR3 is TGTGCCAGCTCACAGGGGCCCCCTTCGGGCAATCAGCCCCAGCATTTT.